These 13 T cell receptor beta chains were all obtained from the same sample, sequenced in a study of T cell repertoires in ileal Crohn's disease. Generated by immunoSEQ multiplex PCR, the TCRdb table keeps only in-frame clones and is missing some. The table lists about 5,400 clones, around four fifths of them singletons. The sample comprised ileal tissue. The receptors were gathered from an adult with Crohn's disease.

The rearrangement joins TRBV11-1 to TRBJ1-1, with 9 bases matching TRBD1. The CDR3 runs to 15 residues. The V and J ends lost 4 bases and 4 bases, in that order; junction bases with no gene match: 7. CDR1 is SGHAT and CDR2 is FQDESV in the germline V gene (reference sequence). CDR3 bases: TGTGCCAGCAGCTCGAGGACAGGGGTGGGCACTGAAGCTTTCTTT. This sequence encodes CASSSRTGVGTEAFF. The full variable domain, rest sourced from reference TRBV11-1 and TRBJ1-1, is EAEVAQSPRYKITEKSQAVAFWCDPISGHATLYWYRQILGQGPELLVQFQDESVVDDSQLPKDRFSAERLKGVDSTLKIQPAELGDSAMYLCASSSRTGVGTEAFFGQGTRLTVV.

This rearrangement joins TRBV18 to TRBJ1-5; D is ambiguous. The CDR3 loop spans 13 amino acids. The V gene lost 0 bases and the J gene lost 9 bases, with 9 bases spanning the gap. Germline lookup yields CDR1 KGHSH and CDR2 LQKENI. In DNA form, the CDR3 reads TGTGCCAGCTCACCACCGGCCCTATGGCCCCAGCATTTT. Translation: CASSPPALWPQHF.

The genes are TRBV4-3 and TRBJ1-2; D is unclear. Trimming pared 0 bases from V and 6 bases from J, leaving 11 bases between. The CDR3 consists of 14 residues. Germline values: CDR1 LGHNA, CDR2 YSLEER. Here the CDR3 reads CASSQDQVADGYTF. The CDR3 DNA is TGCGCCAGCAGCCAAGATCAAGTTGCAGATGGCTACACCTTC.

The V call is TRBV28, the J call TRBJ1-1, with no clear D. The V and J ends lost 6 bases and 4 bases respectively, with 15 bases between them. The CDR3 runs 14 residues. Per the germline V gene, CDR1 is MDHEN and CDR2 is SYDVKM. CDR3 DNA: TGTGCCAGCAGGGCGGTTAGGGAAAGCACTGAAGCTTTCTTT. Protein sequence: CASRAVRESTEAFF.

This clone is categorized as medium-sized. V and J are TRBV19 and TRBJ1-2, with 9 nucleotides matching TRBD1. The J segment lost 5 bases and the V segment lost 7 bases, leaving 8 bases of the junction unmatched. CDR3 length equals 14 residues. Germline-derived CDR1 and CDR2 are LNHDA and SQIVND (reference sequence). This chain's CDR3 is CASTLGQGDYGYTF. The CDR3 DNA reads as TGTGCCAGTACCCTGGGACAGGGAGATTATGGCTACACCTTC. Complete variable domain (other parts from reference TRBV19 and TRBJ1-2): DGGITQSPKYLFRKEGQNVTLSCEQNLNHDAMYWYRQDPGQGLRLIYYSQIVNDFQKGDIAEGYSVSREKKESFPLTVTSAQKNPTAFYLCASTLGQGDYGYTFGSGTRLTVV.

The rearrangement links TRBV6-1 to TRBJ1-1, with TRBD1 matching over 7 bases. V lost 4 bases and J lost 2; bases outside the gene matches: 10. Germline V gene lookup returns CDR1 MNHNS and CDR2 SASEGT. The CDR3 sequence is 16 residues long. The CDR3 protein is CASSVRMGQSNTEAFF. CDR3 sequence (DNA): TGTGCCAGCAGTGTCCGTATGGGACAGTCAAACACTGAAGCTTTCTTT.

The V call is TRBV4-2, the J call TRBJ2-6, with D possibly matching TRBD2 (6 bases). There are 17 residues in the CDR3. Germline assignment: CDR1 LGHNA and CDR2 YNFKEQ. The V gene lost 3 bases and the J gene lost 2 bases, with 14 bases spanning the gap. The CDR3 sequence is CASSQEGPTTGANVLTF. Written as DNA, the CDR3 is TGTGCCAGCAGCCAGGAGGGACCGACAACTGGGGCCAACGTCCTGACTTTC.

This clone came up once. The chain has TRBV7-2 and TRBJ1-5, with 11 bases identical to TRBD1. Germline CDR1 is SGHTA and CDR2 is FQGNSA. The CDR3 sequence is 16 residues long. The V and J ends lost 1 base and 1 base, in that order; junction bases with no gene match: 0. CDR3 DNA sequence: TGTGCCAGCAGCTTAGGGACAGGGGGCAGCAATCAGCCCCAGCATTTT. As protein: CASSLGTGGSNQPQHF. Complete variable domain (other parts from reference TRBV7-2 and TRBJ1-5): GAGVSQSPSNKVTEKGKDVELRCDPISGHTALYWYRQSLGQGLEFLIYFQGNSAPDKSGLPSDRFSAERTGGSVSTLTIQRTQQEDSAVYLCASSLGTGGSNQPQHFGDGTRLSIL.

This chain connects TRBV9 to TRBJ2-1; D possibly corresponds to TRBD2 (5 bases). V was cut by 4 bases and J by 6 bases, with 17 bases left in between. The CDR3 is 15 residues long. Germline V gene data show CDR1 as SGDLS and CDR2 as YYNGEE. CDR3 nucleotides: TGTGCCAGCAGCCCCAGTGGAGGATACGGCAATGAGCAGTTCTTC. It is translated as CASSPSGGYGNEQFF.

V and J are TRBV2 and TRBJ2-3; 10 bases line up with TRBD2. CDR3 size: 16 residues. The germline CDR1 and CDR2 sequences are SNHLY and FYNNEI. The junction had 10 bases not matched to a gene; V was cut back by 8 bases and J by 2 bases. CDR3 sequence reads: CASLRERGGHTDTQYF. In nucleotides, the CDR3 is TGTGCCAGCCTCCGGGAGCGGGGGGGCCACACAGATACGCAGTATTTT.

Notes on this clone: Other DNA sequences in this sample translate to the same CDR3. The chain combines TRBV18 with TRBJ2-5; D uncertain. The CDR3 runs 12 residues. V lost 5 bases to trimming and J lost 4 bases, with 8 bases between them. Germline V lookup: CDR1 KGHSH, CDR2 LQKENI. The CDR3 DNA follows: TGTGCCAGCTCAGGGGTTGGAGAGACCCAGTACTTC. Its protein product is CASSGVGETQYF.

This clone was observed a few times. The gene calls are TRBV10-3 and TRBJ1-1; D unclear. The germline V gene encodes CDR1 ENHRY and CDR2 SYGVKD. V was trimmed by 6 bases and J by 1 base, leaving 9 bases between them. This CDR3 is 13 amino acids long. CDR3 in amino acids: CAIRVVTNTEAFF. The DNA for the CDR3 is TGTGCCATCAGGGTGGTTACGAACACTGAAGCTTTCTTT.

This clone came up a few times. The gene calls are TRBV6-1 and TRBJ2-3, with TRBD1 as a possible D gene (7 bases). Germline lookup yields CDR1 MNHNS and CDR2 SASEGT. The CDR3 length is 14 residues. V dropped 6 bases and J dropped 5 bases, with 15 bases sitting between them. This chain's CDR3 is CASREGQRIDTQYF. The CDR3 region has the DNA TGTGCCAGCAGGGAGGGACAGAGGATAGATACGCAGTATTTT.